The 16 T cell receptor beta chains reported below all come from one sample, sequenced in a study of T cells in Graves' hyperthyroidism and ophthalmopathy. The CDR3 regions of TCR beta were amplified from RNA transcripts. Researchers ran a first-round RT-PCR on the TCR CDR3 using the HTBI primer set. From the multiplex PCR reads, TCRdb called clonotypes with MiXCR, one entry per CDR3 protein. The table includes roughly 740,000 distinct CDR3 sequences, around 15% detected once. Sequenced input: blood. The source is a man aged 18 to 29 with Graves' hyperthyroidism.

This clonotype was seen at least ten times. The chain recombines TRBV12-5 with TRBJ2-7, with 7 bases that match TRBD1. V was clipped by 8 bases and J by 1 base; unmatched bases: 5. CDR1 and CDR2 (germline): LGHNT, FRNRAP. This CDR3 has 13 amino acids. CDR3 loop: CASNGQVSYEQYF. DNA for the CDR3: TGTGCTAGTAACGGACAGGTGTCCTACGAGCAGTACTTC.

This clonotype was seen ten or more times. V and J are TRBV28 and TRBJ2-2, with D possibly matching TRBD1 (6 bases). The CDR3 has 15 residues. V was shortened by 3 bases and J by 1 base, with 9 bases between the two germline ends. Per the germline V gene, CDR1 is MDHEN and CDR2 is SYDVKM. In DNA form, the CDR3 reads TGTGCCAGCAGTTTGGGGGCAGGGAACACCGGGGAGCTGTTTTTT. This codes for CASSLGAGNTGELFF.

This clonotype was observed a handful of times. The chain couples TRBV7-9 to TRBJ2-3; 8 nucleotides agree with TRBD2. The CDR3 spans 14 residues. Germline V gene sequence: CDR1 SEHNR, CDR2 FQNEAQ (reference sequence). V dropped 6 bases and J dropped 2; count of bases not matched to a gene: 4. CDR3 region: CASRISGDTDTQYF. In DNA, the CDR3 is TGTGCCAGCAGGATTAGCGGGGACACAGATACGCAGTATTTT.

This chain links TRBV20-1 with TRBJ1-2; TRBD1 matches at 12 bases. This CDR3 is 16 amino acids long. From germline, CDR1 is DFQATT and CDR2 SNEGSKA (reference sequence). With V trimmed by 3 bases and J by 3 bases, 8 bases remained unmatched. This CDR3 reads CSASRDRGRGDYGYTF. CDR3 nucleotide sequence: TGCAGTGCTAGTAGGGACAGGGGGCGCGGGGACTATGGCTACACCTTC.

This clonotype was observed at least ten times. This chain links TRBV27 with TRBJ2-3, with D possibly called TRBD1 or TRBD2 (5 bases each). The CDR3 length is 19 residues. Germline loops: CDR1 MNHEY, CDR2 SMNVEV (reference sequence). Deletions cut 5 bases from V and 6 bases from J, with 30 bases between. CDR3 sequence (DNA): TGTGCCAGCAGTCGTTCTTTCGGTCGAGCCTGGGGGATTTTGGATACGCAGTATTTT. Translation: CASSRSFGRAWGILDTQYF.

This clonotype has at least ten counts. J is TRBJ2-7 and V is TRBV27; 12 nucleotides match TRBD2. The trim removed 5 bases at V and 6 bases at J, leaving 8 bases unmatched. This CDR3 is 15 amino acids long. Germline assignment: CDR1 MNHEY and CDR2 SMNVEV (reference sequence). Written as DNA, the CDR3 is TGTGCCAGCAGTCCCTCGACTAGCGGGAGTATCGAGCAGTACTTC. This codes for CASSPSTSGSIEQYF.

This clonotype was counted a few times. V is TRBV25-1 and J is TRBJ2-2; D not certain. V lost 5 bases, J lost 0 bases, and 7 bases lay in between. From germline, CDR1 is MGHDK and CDR2 SYGVNS. CDR3 length: 14 amino acids. The CDR3 here is CASSPVSNTGELFF. The CDR3 nucleotides are TGTGCCAGCAGTCCAGTGTCGAACACCGGGGAGCTGTTTTTT. Filled out from reference TRBV25-1 and TRBJ2-2, the complete variable domain reads EADIYQTPRYLVIGTGKKITLECSQTMGHDKMYWYQQDPGMELHLIHYSYGVNSTEKGDLSSESTVSRIRTEHFPLTLESARPSHTSQYLCASSPVSNTGELFFGEGSRLTVL.

The rearrangement joins TRBV6-2 or TRBV6-3 to TRBJ2-7; D is perhaps TRBD2 (6 bases). Germline V CDR1 and CDR2: MNHEY, SVGEGT. Between the trimmed V and J ends, which lost 4 bases and 3 bases, there was a span of 16 bases. This CDR3 is 15 amino acids long. CDR3 in amino acids: CASSSGEGAVYEQYF. The CDR3 coding sequence is TGTGCCAGCAGTTCGGGGGAAGGGGCGGTCTACGAGCAGTACTTC.

This clonotype was observed a few times. The V and J genes are TRBV7-9 and TRBJ2-3; D perhaps matches TRBD2 (6 bases). CDR1 SEHNR and CDR2 FQNEAQ come from the germline V gene (reference sequence). The CDR3 consists of 18 residues. Trimming cost V 2 bases and J 4 bases, with 22 bases left between them. DNA of the CDR3: TGTGCCAGCAGCTTACGGCGGGACCGGATCCTAGGAGCAGATACGCAGTATTTT. This codes for CASSLRRDRILGADTQYF.

This sequence joins TRBV7-2 and TRBJ2-7; tentatively, D is TRBD1 (6 bases). V shed 5 bases and J shed 6 bases, with 17 bases lying between them. Germline-derived CDR1 and CDR2 are SGHTA and FQGNSA. The CDR3 runs 14 residues. CDR3 sequence reads: CASSPYGTLREQYF. CDR3 nucleotides: TGTGCCAGCAGCCCTTATGGGACATTACGCGAGCAGTACTTC.

V and J are TRBV19 and TRBJ2-1; 10 positions agree with TRBD1. The CDR3 runs to 14 residues. V lost 4 bases to trimming and J lost 6 bases; unmatched junction nucleotides: 3. CDR1 LNHDA and CDR2 SQIVND come from the germline V gene (reference sequence). CDR3 loop: CASSTGQGFNEQFF. For the CDR3, the DNA is TGTGCCAGTAGTACGGGACAGGGGTTCAATGAGCAGTTCTTC.

There are a few counts of this clonotype. The rearrangement links TRBV4-1 to TRBJ2-1; 10 bases line up with TRBD1. After removal of 2 bases from V and 5 bases from J, the junction contained 6 bases not matched to a gene. CDR1 is MGHRA, CDR2 YSYEKL, per germline. This CDR3 has 16 residues. CDR3 sequence (DNA): TGCGCCAGCAGCCAACGTACCGGGACAGGGGACAATGAGCAGTTCTTC. It translates to CASSQRTGTGDNEQFF.

This clonotype came up once. Possible read error: a much larger clone is one base away. V is TRBV2 and J is TRBJ2-7, with a possible D match to TRBD2 (5 bases). Germline CDR1 reads SNHLY; CDR2 reads FYNNEI. There are 14 residues in the CDR3. The CDR3, as DNA: TGTGCCAGCACCAAAGTGGTGGACTCCCACGAGCAGTACTTC. It is translated as CASTKVVDSHEQYF.

This clonotype was seen at least ten times. The rearrangement uses TRBV2 and TRBJ1-1; D may be TRBD1 (6 bases). V was pared by 4 bases and J by 3 bases, with 9 bases between. The CDR3 consists of 13 residues. Germline assignment: CDR1 SNHLY and CDR2 FYNNEI. CDR3: CASSVGQHTEAFF. DNA for the CDR3: TGTGCCAGCAGTGTGGGACAACACACTGAAGCTTTCTTT.

Many counts were recorded for this clonotype. This chain uses TRBV5-1 with TRBJ2-1; the match to TRBD1 covers 11 bases. V lost 0 bases to trimming and J lost 5 bases; unmatched junction nucleotides: 7. CDR1 and CDR2 from the germline V gene are SGHRS and YFSETQ. CDR3 length equals 17 residues. CDR3 DNA: TGCGCCAGCAGCTTGGCTACCGGGACAGGGGGGAACAATGAGCAGTTCTTC. It encodes CASSLATGTGGNNEQFF.

J is TRBJ2-2 and V is TRBV6-1; D may be TRBD1 or TRBD2 (5 bases each). From germline, CDR1 is MNHNS and CDR2 SASEGT. The CDR3 spans 13 residues. Trimming took 10 bases from V and 0 from J, leaving 9 bases between them. CDR3: CATGASNTGELFF. The CDR3 coding sequence is TGTGCCACCGGGGCATCGAACACCGGGGAGCTGTTTTTT.